This T cell receptor (beta chain) appears in the sequencing data of a study of cytomegalovirus exposure and HLA in healthy donors. Findings and limits, study-wide: A missense variant in DCLRE1C was later tied to TCR beta V- and J-gene trimming.

About this clone: Antigen specificity is unknown.

V shed 6 bases and J 5 bases; nucleotides not matched to a gene: 12. The CDR3 consists of 16 residues. Germline V gene data show CDR1 as SNHLY and CDR2 as FYNNEI. Researchers ran the PCR with 60 Vbeta and 13 Jbeta primers. As handled by the study authors: Approximately 11 million of some 80 million unique TCR beta chains were shared, per a later count. Sequencing was performed with immunoSEQ multiplex PCR; in TCRdb, only in-frame clones are kept and a portion is missing. Clonal size and the V and J genes are those of that table, whereas D and trimming came from the DNA. The sample has roughly 130,000 clones; just over 70% are singletons. Samples came from healthy bone marrow donors.

The source of this sequence is an older woman in good health and CMV-seropositive. Sequences were obtained from PBMCs. The chain recombines TRBV2 with TRBJ1-5, with 8 bases identical to TRBD1. The CDR3 coding sequence is TGTGCCAGCAGCGCTTTGGACAGGGACAGGTATCAGCCCCAGCATTTT. Translated, it gives CASSALDRDRYQPQHF.